Each of the 18 T cell receptor beta chains below was sequenced from the same sample in a study of shared clonotypes between healthy human individuals. TCRdb's copy holds only in-frame clones and misses some; the assay was immunoSEQ multiplex PCR. The sample comprises some 2.3 million clones, about 92% of which are singletons, and 0.39% rests with the top ten. The sample was naive CD4+ T cells from PBMCs. Subset denoted: CD45RA+ positively selected. The receptors were gathered from a man in his late teens or twenties in good health. Some clones in this sample may be carry-over from other donors' samples.

V gene TRBV30 combines with J gene TRBJ2-1; 12 positions agree with TRBD2. Germline CDR1 GTSNPN, CDR2 SVGIG (reference sequence). Unmatched junction bases numbered 22, after V lost 5 bases and J lost 8 bases. The CDR3 is 19 amino acids. The CDR3 is CAWCPSPPTTSGSPHEQFF. The CDR3 DNA follows: TGTGCCTGGTGCCCCTCCCCTCCTACGACTAGCGGGAGCCCCCATGAGCAGTTCTTC.

J is TRBJ2-7 and V is TRBV28; D is perhaps TRBD2 (5 bases). V lost 2 bases and J lost 0, with 11 bases in between. Germline CDR1 and CDR2: MDHEN and SYDVKM. The CDR3 is 15 amino acids. CDR3 nucleotides: TGTGCCAGCAGTTTACCGGGAAAGCTCTCCTACGAGCAGTACTTC. This gives the protein CASSLPGKLSYEQYF. Full variable domain (remainder filled in from reference TRBV28 and TRBJ2-7): DVKVTQSSRYLVKRTGEKVFLECVQDMDHENMFWYRQDPGLGLRLIYFSYDVKMKEKGDIPEGYSVSREKKERFSLILESASTNQTSMYLCASSLPGKLSYEQYFGPGTRLTVT.

This clone occurred once. V usage is TRBV5-1 and J usage is TRBJ2-5; D tentatively fits TRBD1 or TRBD2 (5 bases each). Trimming pared 0 bases from V and 3 bases from J, leaving 18 bases between. CDR1 SGHRS and CDR2 YFSETQ come from the germline V gene. This CDR3 is built from 17 residues. The CDR3 DNA sequence: TGCGCCAGCAGCTTGGCCCCGGGACGGAATACGAAAGAGACCCAGTACTTC. Translated: CASSLAPGRNTKETQYF.

The chain combines TRBV29-1 with TRBJ1-4, with TRBD1 as a possible D gene (6 bases). This CDR3 spans 13 amino acids. Trimming removed 6 bases at V and 2 bases at J, with 10 bases between. CDR1 and CDR2 (germline): SQVTM, ANQGSEA. The CDR3 here is CSVAGATNEKLFF. CDR3 nucleotide sequence: TGCAGCGTAGCGGGGGCGACTAATGAAAAACTGTTTTTT.

This sequence joins TRBV5-4 and TRBJ1-5, with D maybe TRBD1 (6 bases). The CDR3 is 16 amino acids. V dropped 3 bases and J dropped 4 bases, with 17 bases sitting between them. Germline lookup yields CDR1 SGHNT and CDR2 YYREEE (reference sequence). The DNA of the CDR3 is TGTGCCAGCAGCTCCGGGGGGGCAGGGACAAATCAGCCCCAGCATTTT. This sequence encodes CASSSGGAGTNQPQHF.

V gene TRBV7-9 combines with J gene TRBJ1-4; TRBD1 is a possible D gene (5 bases). Trimming left V 5 bases short and J 3 bases short, with 19 bases between. This CDR3 is built from 17 residues. Germline CDR1 is SEHNR and CDR2 is FQNEAQ (reference sequence). CDR3 DNA: TGTGCCAGCAGCGGACCCACAGGCGTCGCGGCTAATGAAAAACTGTTTTTT. Amino acids: CASSGPTGVAANEKLFF. Using reference TRBV7-9 and TRBJ1-4 for the parts outside the CDR3, the full variable domain is DTGVSQNPRHKITKRGQNVTFRCDPISEHNRLYWYRQTLGQGPEFLTYFQNEAQLEKSRLLSDRFSAERPKGSFSTLEIQRTEQGDSAMYLCASSGPTGVAANEKLFFGSGTQLSVL.

The genes are TRBV14 and TRBJ2-5; 12 nucleotides match TRBD2. This CDR3 is built from 15 residues. Germline V gene sequence: CDR1 SGHDN, CDR2 FVKESK. Trimming cost V 2 bases and J 4 bases; bases outside gene matches: 2. Written as DNA, the CDR3 is TGTGCCAGCAGCCAACGACTAGCGGGAGTAGAGACCCAGTACTTC. This gives the protein CASSQRLAGVETQYF.

The chain combines TRBV19 with TRBJ2-2; D not resolved. CDR3 length equals 14 residues. Looked up from germline, CDR1 is LNHDA and CDR2 is SQIVND (reference sequence). V lost 6 bases, J lost 0 bases, and 8 bases lay in between. CDR3 sequence (DNA): TGTGCCAGTAGCGGATCCGCGAACACCGGGGAGCTGTTTTTT. Translated: CASSGSANTGELFF.

The chain employs TRBV9 and TRBJ2-1; 10 nucleotides agree with TRBD2. The junction had 10 bases not matched to a gene; V was cut back by 3 bases and J by 7 bases. CDR1 is SGDLS, CDR2 YYNGEE, per germline. There are 16 residues in the CDR3. The CDR3 DNA reads as TGTGCCAGCAGCGAGTCTCTAGCGGGAGTGGGAAATGAGCAGTTCTTC. Translation gives CASSESLAGVGNEQFF.

The rearrangement links TRBV5-1 to TRBJ2-2; D possibly uses TRBD1 or TRBD2 (5 bases each). The CDR3 consists of 19 residues. V was cut by 0 bases and J by 2 bases, with 20 bases left in between. Germline CDR1 SGHRS, CDR2 YFSETQ. The CDR3 loop is CASSLERGRDLRNTGELFF. CDR3 bases: TGCGCCAGCAGCTTGGAAAGGGGCCGGGACCTGAGAAACACCGGGGAGCTGTTTTTT.

The DNA for the CDR3 is TGTGCCAGCAGCCCACGGGGGGACTCAGGAAAACTGTTTTTT. The encoded protein is CASSPRGDSGKLFF. The rearrangement links TRBV5-5 to TRBJ1-4; a weak D match, TRBD1 (5 bases). The germline V gene encodes CDR1 SGHKS and CDR2 YYEKEE (reference sequence). V lost 4 bases to trimming and J lost 10 bases, with 17 bases between them. This CDR3 is 14 amino acids long.

This chain links TRBV30 with TRBJ2-1, with TRBD2 matching over 15 bases. The CDR3 is 16 residues long. V shed 2 bases, J shed 8 bases, and the junction held 7 bases outside the gene matches. Germline V CDR1 and CDR2: GTSNPN, SVGIG (reference sequence). CDR3 nucleotides: TGTGCCTGGAGTAGCCCGGGACTAGCGGGAGGACATGAGCAGTTCTTC. It codes for CAWSSPGLAGGHEQFF.

The count of this clone is one. In nucleotides, the CDR3 is TGTGCCAGCTCCGGGCCCCTAATTACCTACGAGCAGTACTTC. This encodes CASSGPLITYEQYF. The gene calls are TRBV18 and TRBJ2-7; no definite D call. Trimming pared 6 bases from V and 2 bases from J, leaving 14 bases between. CDR3 length: 14 residues. CDR1 and CDR2 from the germline V gene are KGHSH and LQKENI.

The chain combines TRBV7-9 with TRBJ1-2, with D maybe TRBD1 (5 bases). The CDR3 is made up of 14 amino acids. The V gene's germline CDR1 is SEHNR and CDR2 FQNEAQ (reference sequence). Trimming cost V 1 base and J 8 bases, with 14 bases left between them. The CDR3 loop is CASSLDRGVEGYTF. CDR3 nucleotide sequence: TGTGCCAGCAGCTTAGATCGGGGGGTAGAGGGCTACACCTTC. Together with reference TRBV7-9 and TRBJ1-2, the CDR3 gives the full variable domain: DTGVSQNPRHKITKRGQNVTFRCDPISEHNRLYWYRQTLGQGPEFLTYFQNEAQLEKSRLLSDRFSAERPKGSFSTLEIQRTEQGDSAMYLCASSLDRGVEGYTFGSGTRLTVV.

This chain joins TRBV10-3 and TRBJ1-5; D gene uncertain. The V end lost 3 bases, the J end lost 4 bases, and 7 bases lay between the germline ends. Germline values: CDR1 ENHRY, CDR2 SYGVKD. This CDR3 has 13 amino acids. DNA for the CDR3: TGTGCCATCAGTGAAGCGCTAAATCAGCCCCAGCATTTT. It codes for CAISEALNQPQHF.

Note on this clone: Within the sample, other DNA sequences also encode this same CDR3. V and J are TRBV30 and TRBJ1-5, with D possibly being TRBD1 (5 bases). Trimming cost V 3 bases and J 0 bases, with 9 bases left between them. The CDR3 consists of 14 residues. Germline CDR1 reads GTSNPN; CDR2 reads SVGIG (reference sequence). The CDR3 sequence is CAWSAGYSNQPQHF. CDR3 DNA: TGTGCCTGGAGCGCAGGGTATAGCAATCAGCCCCAGCATTTT. Filled out from reference TRBV30 and TRBJ1-5, the complete variable domain reads SQTIHQWPATLVQPVGSPLSLECTVEGTSNPNLYWYRQAAGRGLQLLFYSVGIGQISSEVPQNLSASRPQDRQFILSSKKLLLSDSGFYLCAWSAGYSNQPQHFGDGTRLSIL.

This clone was seen only once. The J gene is TRBJ2-3, the V gene TRBV14, with D possibly being TRBD1 (6 bases). V dropped 4 bases and J dropped 7 bases, with 18 bases sitting between them. The CDR3 is made up of 15 amino acids. Germline V lookup: CDR1 SGHDN, CDR2 FVKESK. CDR3 region: CASSLEQGNFYTQYF. The CDR3 bases are TGTGCCAGCAGCCTCGAACAGGGCAATTTCTATACGCAGTATTTT.

This chain joins TRBV6-6 and TRBJ1-2; D gene uncertain. Between the trimmed V and J ends, which lost 4 bases and 8 bases, there was a span of 14 bases. CDR1 MNHNY and CDR2 SVGAGI come from the germline V gene (reference sequence). The CDR3 extends over 13 amino acids. The CDR3 reads CASSSLGLGGYTF. The CDR3 nucleotides read TGTGCCAGCAGTTCCCTGGGCCTGGGAGGCTACACCTTC.